This T cell receptor beta chain appears in the sequencing data of a study of T cell responses to AZD1222 COVID-19 vaccine. A word on this clone: Its antigen is not identified.

Study findings and constraints: Clonal diversity may have been underestimated, and the donors were mostly white British, with more females than males. Per reports, nearly half of all spike-specific TCRs target regions that are unmutated in variants. It was only after the peak T cell response that any repertoires were sampled.

V lost 3 bases and J 4 bases, leaving 18 bases between the germline ends. Germline V gives CDR1 PRHDT, CDR2 FYEKMQ (reference sequence). There are 17 residues in the CDR3. Profiled with immunoSEQ multiplex PCR; TCRdb holds only in-frame clones, not every one. The sample holds under 70,000 clones, 80% seen once. The sample in question was peripheral blood, obtained 28 days after the second AZD1222 dose. This rearrangement joins TRBV13 to TRBJ1-4; D possibly corresponds to TRBD1 (5 bases). The receptor was derived from an adult who received the AZD1222 COVID-19 vaccine. The CDR3 DNA follows: TGTGCCAGCAGCTTGGGGCGAGGGTTCAACAGTAATGAAAAACTGTTTTTT. It specifies CASSLGRGFNSNEKLFF.